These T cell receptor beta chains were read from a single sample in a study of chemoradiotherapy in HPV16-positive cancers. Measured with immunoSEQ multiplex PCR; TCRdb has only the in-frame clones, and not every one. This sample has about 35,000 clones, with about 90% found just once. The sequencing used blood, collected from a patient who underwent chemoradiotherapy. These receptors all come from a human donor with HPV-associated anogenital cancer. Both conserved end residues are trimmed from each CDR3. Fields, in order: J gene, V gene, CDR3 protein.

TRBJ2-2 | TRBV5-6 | ASSSTDRERTGELF
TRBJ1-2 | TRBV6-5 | ASSYGGGVNYGYT
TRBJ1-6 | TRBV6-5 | ASRGDRGNSPLH
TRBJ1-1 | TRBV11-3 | ASSLDVSTEAF
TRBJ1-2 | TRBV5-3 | ARSHTIKLGYT
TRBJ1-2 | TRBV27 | ASSLRQAYGYT
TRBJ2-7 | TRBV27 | ASSSGGPGTRLGEQY
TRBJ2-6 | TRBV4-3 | ASSPPGVSGANVLT
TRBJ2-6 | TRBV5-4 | ASSLDRLFSGANVLT
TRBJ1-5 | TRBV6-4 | ASFDPRSNQPQH
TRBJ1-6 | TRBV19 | ASSFTGQGRSPLH